Below, 2 T cell receptor beta chains from the same sample are listed, as sequenced in a study of T cells of healthy individuals. TCRdb fed the 5' RACE reads into MiXCR, producing one record per CDR3 protein. The sample consists of around 83,000 distinct CDR3 sequences, 4% to 5.5% of them appearing once. These receptors all stem from a female donor in good health.

The chain combines TRBV18 with TRBJ2-5; D is perhaps TRBD2 (6 bases). Germline CDR1 reads KGHSH; CDR2 reads LQKENI. CDR3 size: 14 residues. Trimming cost V 0 bases and J 5 bases, with 10 bases left between them. Here the CDR3 DNA reads TGTGCCAGCTCACCACCGGGACTTGCGGAGACCCAGTACTTC. Translated: CASSPPGLAETQYF.

This chain uses TRBV3-1 with TRBJ2-4; D possibly corresponds to TRBD1 (5 bases). Trimming took 2 bases from V and 0 from J, leaving 14 bases between them. The CDR3 extends over 17 amino acids. Germline V CDR1 and CDR2: LGHDT, YNNKEL (reference sequence). DNA of the CDR3: TGTGCCAGCAGCCAAAGAGGTGGACATCTAGCCAAAAACATTCAGTACTTC. This codes for CASSQRGGHLAKNIQYF.